This entry lists 12 T cell receptor beta chains sequenced from one sample in a study of cytomegalovirus exposure and HLA in healthy donors. PCR used 60 Vbeta primers and 13 Jbeta primers. Produced via immunoSEQ multiplex PCR; TCRdb's table is partial and in-frame only. The profile shows roughly 55,000 clones, 77% of them singletons. The sample comprised PBMCs. The origin of the receptors is a female donor in good health and CMV-seronegative.

The rearrangement uses TRBV14 and TRBJ2-2; the D is unclear. Deletions cut 0 bases from V and 0 bases from J, with 14 bases between. The CDR3 is made up of 18 amino acids. Per the germline V gene, CDR1 is SGHDN and CDR2 is FVKESK. The CDR3 nucleotides are TGTGCCAGCAGCCAAGATCGAACTTTGCCTCCGAACACCGGGGAGCTGTTTTTT. Residues: CASSQDRTLPPNTGELFF.

The chain employs TRBV20-1 and TRBJ2-1, with D maybe TRBD2 (5 bases). Germline CDR1 reads DFQATT; CDR2 reads SNEGSKA (reference sequence). V lost 6 bases and J 4 bases, leaving 7 bases between the germline ends. The CDR3 has 11 residues. The CDR3 reads CSAGVYNEQFF. For the CDR3, the DNA is TGCAGTGCCGGGGTTTACAATGAGCAGTTCTTC.

The V gene is TRBV28, the J gene TRBJ1-2; D is possibly TRBD1 (5 bases). The CDR3 contains 13 residues. The V gene's germline CDR1 is MDHEN and CDR2 SYDVKM. Trimming removed 4 bases from V and 4 bases from J, with 10 bases in between. CDR3 sequence reads: CASSSSGRYGYTF. The CDR3 region has the DNA TGTGCCAGCAGTTCGTCAGGGCGCTATGGCTACACCTTC.

The chain joins TRBV5-1 to TRBJ1-2; no reliable D call. Trimming took 0 bases from V and 2 from J, leaving 11 bases between them. The CDR3 sequence is 15 residues long. Germline loops: CDR1 SGHRS, CDR2 YFSETQ. CDR3 bases: TGCGCCAGCAGCTTGGGCGGAGAGGGAAACTATGGCTACACCTTC. This encodes CASSLGGEGNYGYTF.

The DNA of the CDR3 is TGCGCCAGCAGCCATGGGGCCAGCGGGACCTACGAGCAGTACTTC. Residues: CASSHGASGTYEQYF. The J gene is TRBJ2-7, the V gene TRBV4-1; TRBD2 matches at 7 bases. Looked up from germline, CDR1 is MGHRA and CDR2 is YSYEKL. V was pared by 3 bases and J by 2 bases, with 7 bases of the junction left unmatched. This CDR3 has 15 amino acids.

This clone has a single count. V usage is TRBV5-5 and J usage is TRBJ2-1, with TRBD2 matching over 9 bases. The length of the CDR3 is 15 residues. The germline gives CDR1 SGHKS, CDR2 YYEKEE (reference sequence). V dropped 1 base and J dropped 2; count of bases not matched to a gene: 1. CDR3 protein: CASSLSGGTYNEQFF. The CDR3 DNA sequence: TGTGCCAGCAGCTTGAGCGGGGGGACCTACAATGAGCAGTTCTTC.

J is TRBJ2-5 and V is TRBV9; D unclear. The germline V gene has CDR1 SGDLS and CDR2 YYNGEE. The CDR3 contains 15 residues. V was clipped by 2 bases and J by 1 base, with 12 bases between them. The CDR3 nucleotides are TGTGCCAGCAGCGTTCGGTCGGTACCCCAAGAGACCCAGTACTTC. Its protein is CASSVRSVPQETQYF.

The chain joins TRBV2 to TRBJ2-6, with D uncertain. Trimming left V 4 bases short and J 4 bases short, with 8 bases between. The CDR3 spans 14 residues. Germline V gene data show CDR1 as SNHLY and CDR2 as FYNNEI. For the CDR3, the DNA is TGTGCCAGCAGTGCCGAGGCGGGGGCCAACGTCCTGACTTTC. This encodes CASSAEAGANVLTF.

The chain recombines TRBV5-1 with TRBJ2-2, with TRBD2 as a possible D gene (5 bases). Germline CDR1 is SGHRS and CDR2 is YFSETQ. Trimming pared 0 bases from V and 4 bases from J, leaving 10 bases between. The CDR3 totals 15 residues. The CDR3 loop is CASSLASGLTGELFF. For the CDR3, the DNA is TGCGCCAGCAGCTTGGCCAGCGGCCTCACCGGGGAGCTGTTTTTT.

V gene TRBV5-1 combines with J gene TRBJ2-2; 8 nucleotides align to TRBD2. J was trimmed by 5 bases and V by 4 bases; bases with no gene match: 7. The germline V gene has CDR1 SGHRS and CDR2 YFSETQ. CDR3 length equals 15 residues. CDR3 in amino acids: CASSPGIAGTGELFF. In nucleotides, the CDR3 is TGCGCCAGCAGCCCTGGTATAGCGGGGACCGGGGAGCTGTTTTTT. Filled out from reference TRBV5-1 and TRBJ2-2, the complete variable domain reads KAGVTQTPRYLIKTRGQQVTLSCSPISGHRSVSWYQQTPGQGLQFLFEYFSETQRNKGNFPGRFSGRQFSNSRSEMNVSTLELGDSALYLCASSPGIAGTGELFFGEGSRLTVL.

The chain uses TRBV5-1 and TRBJ2-5, with a weak D call TRBD2 (5 bases). The V end was cut by 4 bases, the J end by 9 bases, with 13 bases between. The V gene's germline CDR1 is SGHRS and CDR2 YFSETQ. CDR3 length: 12 amino acids. The CDR3: CASSEDPAAQYF. CDR3 sequence (DNA): TGCGCCAGCAGCGAGGACCCAGCGGCCCAGTACTTC.

This chain connects TRBV4-2 to TRBJ2-1; TRBD2 might be the D (5 bases). The germline V gene has CDR1 LGHNA and CDR2 YNFKEQ. CDR3 size: 16 residues. Trimming stripped 1 base from V and 5 bases from J, with 15 bases between. Written as DNA, the CDR3 is TGTGCCAGCAGCCAAGGGCCGAGCGGTGCGAACAATGAGCAGTTCTTC. Amino acid sequence: CASSQGPSGANNEQFF.